Listed here are 25 T cell receptor beta chains from one sample, sequenced in a study of blood T cell repertoires in COVID-19. The method was immunoSEQ multiplex PCR; TCRdb's version includes in-frame clones alone and lacks a portion of them. This table holds some 340,000 clones, 90% to 95% found once. Sequencing was performed on PBMCs or T cells enriched from blood (not recorded which). The receptors here all came from a woman between 25 and 40 years old who had been exposed to COVID-19.

The chain combines TRBV18 with TRBJ1-1, with a tentative D call TRBD1 (6 bases). Trimming took 1 base from V and 3 from J, leaving 9 bases between them. The CDR3 loop spans 14 amino acids. The germline gives CDR1 KGHSH, CDR2 LQKENI. The DNA of the CDR3 is TGTGCCAGCTCACCACAACAGGGTTACACTGAAGCTTTCTTT. Its translation is CASSPQQGYTEAFF.

The chain has TRBV4-1 and TRBJ1-2; 7 bases are a match to TRBD1. V lost 0 bases, J lost 8 bases, and 6 bases stayed unmatched. The CDR3 consists of 14 residues. CDR1 is MGHRA, CDR2 YSYEKL, per germline. CDR3 bases: TGCGCCAGCAGCCAAGATTCCAGGGGGAAGGGCTACACCTTC. Protein: CASSQDSRGKGYTF.

This chain connects TRBV10-3 to TRBJ1-1, with 9 bases aligning to TRBD1. CDR3 length equals 13 residues. CDR1 ENHRY and CDR2 SYGVKD come from the germline V gene. Germline trimming cut 4 bases from V and 3 bases from J; bases unmatched to any gene: 0. CDR3 DNA sequence: TGTGCCATCAGTGGACAGGGGGACACTGAAGCTTTCTTT. Its protein product is CAISGQGDTEAFF.

This chain links TRBV18 with TRBJ1-3, with no clear D. Trimming removed 2 bases from V and 4 bases from J, with 12 bases in between. CDR3 length equals 15 residues. Germline V gives CDR1 KGHSH, CDR2 LQKENI. The CDR3 sequence: CASSPSTNRGNTIYF. In DNA, the CDR3 is TGTGCCAGCTCACCATCGACTAATCGGGGAAACACCATATATTTT.

This clone has only one observation. A far larger clone is one base from this, pointing to a likely read error. The chain joins TRBV7-2 to TRBJ2-5; 10 bases fit TRBD1. V gave up 6 bases and J gave up 4 bases; unmatched junction bases: 2. Germline values: CDR1 SGHTA, CDR2 FQGNSA. The CDR3 is made up of 13 amino acids. CDR3 amino acids: CASSWDRGETQYF. In nucleotides, the CDR3 is TGTGCCAGCAGTTGGGACAGGGGAGAGACCCAGTACTTC.

The chain joins TRBV5-1 to TRBJ2-3; 7 nucleotides agree with TRBD2. This CDR3 is built from 16 residues. V lost 2 bases, J lost 4 bases, and 10 bases stayed unmatched. CDR1 is SGHRS and CDR2 is YFSETQ in the germline V gene. In DNA, the CDR3 is TGCGCCAGCAGCTTACTTTCAGCGGGGAATGCAGATACGCAGTATTTT. Its protein product is CASSLLSAGNADTQYF.

In this sample, this clone turned up a few times. The rearrangement uses TRBV7-9 and TRBJ2-5; the match to TRBD1 covers 9 bases. The CDR3 loop spans 15 amino acids. The junction had 9 bases not matched to a gene; V was cut back by 5 bases and J by 5 bases. Germline-derived CDR1 and CDR2 are SEHNR and FQNEAQ (reference sequence). In DNA, the CDR3 is TGTGCCAGCAGCCTAAGAACAGGGGGCGCTGAGACCCAGTACTTC. It codes for CASSLRTGGAETQYF. The full variable domain, its missing parts supplied by reference TRBV7-9 and TRBJ2-5, is DTGVSQNPRHKITKRGQNVTFRCDPISEHNRLYWYRQTLGQGPEFLTYFQNEAQLEKSRLLSDRFSAERPKGSFSTLEIQRTEQGDSAMYLCASSLRTGGAETQYFGPGTRLLVL.

The rearrangement joins TRBV12-3 or TRBV12-4 to TRBJ2-2, with 10 bases fitting TRBD1. CDR3 length equals 13 residues. CDR3 sequence: CVSGTGVTGELFF. The CDR3, as DNA: TGTGTCTCCGGGACAGGGGTCACCGGGGAGCTGTTTTTT.

V is TRBV19 and J is TRBJ1-1; D is possibly TRBD1 (6 bases). Germline V gives CDR1 LNHDA, CDR2 SQIVND (reference sequence). The ends were cut back, 7 bases at V and 0 bases at J, with 15 bases in the middle. The length of the CDR3 is 15 residues. The CDR3 is CASIQDRLLNTEAFF. For the CDR3, the DNA is TGTGCCAGTATCCAGGACAGACTACTGAACACTGAAGCTTTCTTT. Filled out from reference TRBV19 and TRBJ1-1, the complete variable domain reads DGGITQSPKYLFRKEGQNVTLSCEQNLNHDAMYWYRQDPGQGLRLIYYSQIVNDFQKGDIAEGYSVSREKKESFPLTVTSAQKNPTAFYLCASIQDRLLNTEAFFGQGTRLTVV.

V is TRBV20-1 and J is TRBJ1-5; D call uncertain. The CDR3 contains 14 residues. V lost 3 bases and J lost 1, with 10 bases in between. Germline CDR1 is DFQATT and CDR2 is SNEGSKA (reference sequence). In nucleotides, the CDR3 is TGCAGTGCTAGTACCGCTAGGAGCAATCAGCCCCAGCATTTT. The encoded protein is CSASTARSNQPQHF.

CDR3 sequence: CASSYGTDSYGYTF. Written as DNA, the CDR3 is TGTGCCAGCAGTTATGGGACAGACAGCTATGGCTACACCTTC. The V call is TRBV6-5, the J call TRBJ1-2; 7 nucleotides line up with TRBD1. Germline assignment: CDR1 MNHEY and CDR2 SVGAGI. The length of the CDR3 is 14 residues. V lost 3 bases to trimming and J lost 4 bases; unmatched junction nucleotides: 5.

The gene calls are TRBV20-1 and TRBJ1-2; TRBD1 might be the D (6 bases). CDR1 and CDR2 from the germline V gene are DFQATT and SNEGSKA (reference sequence). Trimming took off 3 bases at V and 4 bases at J, with 12 bases between the two ends. The length of the CDR3 is 13 residues. CDR3 protein: CSASRAGAYGYTF. DNA for the CDR3: TGCAGTGCTAGTAGGGCAGGGGCCTATGGCTACACCTTC.

This clone was seen once. The gene calls are TRBV3-1 (or the pseudogene TRBV3-2) and TRBJ2-1; 7 nucleotides align to TRBD2. The CDR3 sequence is 16 residues long. The trim removed 4 bases at V and 2 bases at J, leaving 8 bases unmatched. Germline V lookup: CDR1 LGHDT, CDR2 YNNKEL (reference sequence). In DNA, the CDR3 is TGTGCCAGCAGCCTGCAGCCGGGGGGAGCCTACAATGAGCAGTTCTTC. It encodes CASSLQPGGAYNEQFF.

This clone has just one count. V usage is TRBV2 and J usage is TRBJ2-3; perhaps TRBD1 as D (5 bases). The germline V and J ends were trimmed by 7 bases and 8 bases, with 22 bases remaining between them. The CDR3 is 15 residues long. CDR1 and CDR2 from the germline V gene are SNHLY and FYNNEI. CDR3 loop: CASKPLGVLELTQYF. CDR3 sequence (DNA): TGTGCCAGCAAACCCCTAGGGGTTTTGGAGCTTACGCAGTATTTT.

The V call is TRBV29-1, the J call TRBJ2-4, with D possibly being TRBD2 (5 bases). The CDR3 totals 12 residues. The germline CDR1 and CDR2 sequences are SQVTM and ANQGSEA. Trimming cost V 5 bases and J 7 bases, with 12 bases left between them. CDR3 coding DNA: TGCAGCGTTAGGACCTCGGGGAACATTCAGTACTTC. It codes for CSVRTSGNIQYF.

The gene calls are TRBV4-2 and TRBJ1-2; the D is unclear. The germline V gene encodes CDR1 LGHNA and CDR2 YNFKEQ. The CDR3 covers 15 residues. With 0 bases removed from V and 2 bases from J, the gap between germline ends came to 10 bases. The CDR3 DNA reads as TGTGCCAGCAGCCAAGAAGAGAGGTGGAACTATGGCTACACCTTC. It yields the protein CASSQEERWNYGYTF.

The chain joins TRBV5-8 to TRBJ2-7, with a tentative D call TRBD2 (5 bases). V lost 1 base and J lost 6, with 11 bases in between. Per germline, CDR1 SGHTS and CDR2 YDEGEE. The CDR3 runs to 13 residues. This CDR3 is CASSLRGSAEQYF. The CDR3 DNA reads as TGTGCCAGCAGCTTGAGAGGGTCGGCCGAGCAGTACTTC.

This clone was seen only once. The V gene is TRBV19, the J gene TRBJ1-1; no clear D gene. CDR1 and CDR2 (germline): LNHDA, SQIVND (reference sequence). The V end lost 5 bases, the J end lost 4 bases, and 11 bases lay between the germline ends. The CDR3 is 13 amino acids. CDR3 in DNA: TGTGCCAGTAGTTTCGGACGGGGCACTGAAGCTTTCTTT. This translates into CASSFGRGTEAFF.

This clone is a singleton in its sample. This chain joins TRBV11-2 and TRBJ2-1, with TRBD1 identical over 12 bases. There are 15 residues in the CDR3. The V and J ends lost 5 bases and 7 bases, in that order; junction bases with no gene match: 6. Germline V CDR1 and CDR2: SGHAT, FQNNGV. This CDR3 is CASSDWGQGANEQFF. The CDR3 bases are TGTGCCAGCAGCGACTGGGGACAGGGGGCGAATGAGCAGTTCTTC. The full variable domain, rest sourced from reference TRBV11-2 and TRBJ2-1, is EAGVAQSPRYKIIEKRQSVAFWCNPISGHATLYWYQQILGQGPKLLIQFQNNGVVDDSQLPKDRFSAERLKGVDSTLKIQPAKLEDSAVYLCASSDWGQGANEQFFGPGTRLTVL.

The chain links TRBV5-1 to TRBJ1-1; D may be TRBD1 (5 bases). Germline V gene data show CDR1 as SGHRS and CDR2 as YFSETQ. This CDR3 spans 13 amino acids. The V gene lost 2 bases and the J gene lost 0 bases, with 5 bases spanning the gap. The CDR3 is CASSLGVNTEAFF. The DNA for the CDR3 is TGCGCCAGCAGCTTAGGGGTGAACACTGAAGCTTTCTTT. Looking up the rest from reference TRBV5-1 and TRBJ1-1 gives the full variable domain: KAGVTQTPRYLIKTRGQQVTLSCSPISGHRSVSWYQQTPGQGLQFLFEYFSETQRNKGNFPGRFSGRQFSNSRSEMNVSTLELGDSALYLCASSLGVNTEAFFGQGTRLTVV.

This clone has a handful of counts. The chain recombines TRBV6-2 or TRBV6-3 with TRBJ2-7, with TRBD1 as a possible D gene (5 bases). Trimming stripped 2 bases from V and 0 bases from J, with 11 bases between. The CDR3 loop spans 15 amino acids. Germline CDR1 reads MNHEY; CDR2 reads SVGEGT. The CDR3 loop reads CASSYDTGASYEQYF. DNA of the CDR3: TGTGCCAGCAGTTACGACACAGGAGCCTCCTACGAGCAGTACTTC.

This sequence joins TRBV29-1 and TRBJ2-5; possible D gene TRBD2, 6 bases. Per the germline V gene, CDR1 is SQVTM and CDR2 is ANQGSEA. V lost 1 base to trimming and J lost 5 bases, with 17 bases between them. The CDR3 is 15 residues long. CDR3 sequence reads: CSVEGYGGDFETQYF. CDR3 bases: TGCAGCGTTGAAGGATACGGGGGAGACTTCGAGACCCAGTACTTC.

CDR3 sequence (DNA): TGCGCCAGCACCCTGGCGGGGGGGCGTGGGGATACGCAGTATTTT. This sequence encodes CASTLAGGRGDTQYF. V usage is TRBV5-1 and J usage is TRBJ2-3; 9 bases line up with TRBD2. The germline V gene encodes CDR1 SGHRS and CDR2 YFSETQ. The junction had 11 bases not matched to a gene; V was cut back by 6 bases and J by 6 bases. There are 15 residues in the CDR3.

The rearrangement uses TRBV5-1 and TRBJ1-4, with 9 bases matching TRBD1. CDR1 SGHRS and CDR2 YFSETQ come from the germline V gene. This CDR3 region has 18 residues. V gave up 0 bases and J gave up 7 bases; unmatched junction bases: 13. The CDR3 bases are TGCGCCAGCAGCTTGGGGCAGGTTATCGGGACAGGGAGTGAAAAACTGTTTTTT. The encoded protein is CASSLGQVIGTGSEKLFF.

The chain is built from TRBV7-9 and TRBJ2-3, with D possibly matching TRBD1 (6 bases). Germline CDR1 and CDR2: SEHNR and FQNEAQ (reference sequence). Deletions cut 4 bases from V and 6 bases from J, with 17 bases between. There are 15 residues in the CDR3. CDR3 sequence (DNA): TGTGCCAGCAGCTCCCATGGCCTGCAGGGGGATACGCAGTATTTT. As protein: CASSSHGLQGDTQYF.